A single sample is the source of the 7 T cell receptor beta chains below, sequenced in a study of cytomegalovirus exposure and HLA in healthy donors. The assay was immunoSEQ multiplex PCR, and TCRdb's table has in-frame clones only and misses some. The sample holds fewer than 100,000 clones, approximately 91% seen once. The sequencing input was PBMCs. The source is a man between 25 and 39 years old in good health and CMV-seronegative.

V is TRBV7-2 and J is TRBJ1-2, with D maybe TRBD1 (5 bases). The V end lost 7 bases, the J end lost 7 bases, and 22 bases lay between the germline ends. The CDR3 runs to 15 residues. CDR1 and CDR2 from the germline V gene are SGHTA and FQGNSA. The CDR3 DNA sequence: TGTGCCAGCATCCCCAGGGTTGGGGCGTTTGGTGGCTACACCTTC. Translated, it gives CASIPRVGAFGGYTF.

This chain connects TRBV7-9 to TRBJ2-3; TRBD2 matches at 9 bases. The junction had 3 bases not matched to a gene; V was cut back by 1 base and J by 7 bases. The CDR3 length is 14 residues. Germline V lookup: CDR1 SEHNR, CDR2 FQNEAQ (reference sequence). As DNA, the CDR3 is TGTGCCAGCAGCTTAGATCTAGCGGGAAATACGCAGTATTTT. Amino acid sequence: CASSLDLAGNTQYF.

This chain joins TRBV7-2 and TRBJ2-7; 9 bases fit TRBD1. V lost 2 bases and J lost 2; bases outside the gene matches: 7. Germline assignment: CDR1 SGHTA and CDR2 FQGNSA. This CDR3 is 16 amino acids long. The CDR3 loop reads CASSLRSGQGTYEQYF. The CDR3 bases are TGTGCCAGCAGCTTAAGGTCGGGACAGGGTACCTACGAGCAGTACTTC.

The V call is TRBV14, the J call TRBJ2-7; D remains unclear. The CDR3 totals 13 residues. V lost 3 bases to trimming and J lost 6 bases, with 12 bases between them. Germline CDR1 and CDR2: SGHDN and FVKESK. The CDR3 loop is CASSQRDHSEQYF. CDR3 nucleotide sequence: TGTGCCAGCAGCCAGAGAGACCACAGCGAGCAGTACTTC.

V gene TRBV6-1 combines with J gene TRBJ2-7; a possible D gene is TRBD2 (5 bases). The CDR3 is 13 residues long. Germline CDR1 MNHNS, CDR2 SASEGT. Trimming took 7 bases from V and 3 from J, leaving 13 bases between them. The CDR3 is CASNLGESYEQYF. Here the CDR3 DNA reads TGTGCCAGCAACCTCGGGGAGAGCTACGAGCAGTACTTC.

The V call is TRBV28, the J call TRBJ2-5; tentative D call: TRBD2 (6 bases). Germline V CDR1 and CDR2: MDHEN, SYDVKM. V lost 4 bases and J lost 1, with 13 bases in between. This CDR3 contains 15 residues. For the CDR3, the DNA is TGTGCCAGCAGTTCCGGGACTGGGTCCCAAGAGACCCAGTACTTC. Translated: CASSSGTGSQETQYF.

V gene TRBV6-1 combines with J gene TRBJ2-5, with TRBD2 as a possible D gene (7 bases). This CDR3 contains 14 residues. Germline V CDR1 and CDR2: MNHNS, SASEGT. With 8 bases removed from V and 4 bases from J, the gap between germline ends came to 17 bases. CDR3 sequence reads: CASGGAGLGETQYF. In DNA form, the CDR3 reads TGTGCCAGCGGGGGGGCAGGGTTAGGAGAGACCCAGTACTTC.